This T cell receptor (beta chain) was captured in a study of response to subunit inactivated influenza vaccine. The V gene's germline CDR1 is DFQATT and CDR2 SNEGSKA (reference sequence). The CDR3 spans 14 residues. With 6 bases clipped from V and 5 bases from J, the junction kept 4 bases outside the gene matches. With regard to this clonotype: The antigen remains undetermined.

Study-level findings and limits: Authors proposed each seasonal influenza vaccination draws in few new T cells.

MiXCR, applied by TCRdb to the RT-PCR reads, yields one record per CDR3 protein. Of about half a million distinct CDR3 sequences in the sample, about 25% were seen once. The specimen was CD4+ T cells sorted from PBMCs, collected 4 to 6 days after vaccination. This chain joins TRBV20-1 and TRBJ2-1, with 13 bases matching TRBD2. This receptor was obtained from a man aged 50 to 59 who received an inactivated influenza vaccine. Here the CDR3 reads CSAVLAGGNNEQFF. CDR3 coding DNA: TGCAGTGCAGTACTAGCGGGAGGGAACAATGAGCAGTTCTTC.